A selection of T cell receptor beta chains follows, all from one sample in a study of T cell responses to AZD1222 COVID-19 vaccine. Assay used: immunoSEQ multiplex PCR; TCRdb lists only in-frame clones, some missing. Among 84,000 or so clones listed, roughly 85% were seen once. The input for sequencing was peripheral blood, taken on day 0 of AZD1222 vaccination. These TCRs come from an adult in good health. The CDR3 runs from the conserved cysteine through the conserved F or W. Fields, in order: V gene, D gene, J gene, clone size, CDR3 DNA, CDR3 protein. D genes are given only for firm matches. The size entry is marked missing in some rows and otherwise reads once, few, many or a size class.

>TRBV7-9|NA|TRBJ2-4|NA
TGTGCCAGCAGCTGGTCGAAAAACATTCAGTACTTC
CASSWSKNIQYF
>TRBV7-2|NA|TRBJ2-5|NA
TGTGCCAGCAGCTTACAGGGCGCTAAAGAGACCCAGTACTTC
CASSLQGAKETQYF
>TRBV18|NA|TRBJ1-2|NA
TGTGCCAGCTCTGACATGGCTATACGGGGCTACACCTTC
CASSDMAIRGYTF
>TRBV6-8|NA|TRBJ1-2|NA
TGTGCCAGCCCTCAACCAGGGGAGGGTCTGGCCTATGGCTACACCTTC
CASPQPGEGLAYGYTF
>TRBV6-6|NA|TRBJ1-1|NA
TGTGCCAGCACCAAGACAGCGAACACTGAAGCTTTCTTT
CASTKTANTEAFF
>TRBV5-5|NA|TRBJ1-5|NA
TGTGCCAGCAGCCCTGCAGGGGGCAATCAGCCCCAGCATTTT
CASSPAGGNQPQHF
>TRBV25-1|NA|TRBJ1-1|NA
TGTGCCAGCACGGTAGGGGTCCACACTGAAGCTTTCTTT
CASTVGVHTEAFF
>TRBV9|NA|TRBJ1-1|NA
TGTGCCAGCAGCACCTCCTGGGGCGGTGAAGCTTTCTTT
CASSTSWGGEAFF
>TRBV24-1|TRBD2|TRBJ2-1|NA
TGTGCCACCAGTGGACTAGCGGGAGGGAAGAATGAGCAGTTCTTC
CATSGLAGGKNEQFF
>TRBV5-6|NA|TRBJ1-1|once
TGTGCCAGCAAGAAGGGTGCGCTGAACACTGAAGCTTTCTTT
CASKKGALNTEAFF
>TRBV14|TRBD2|TRBJ2-1|NA
TGTGCCAGCTCCCCGAACGGGACTAGCGGGAGGAATGAGCAGTTCTTC
CASSPNGTSGRNEQFF
>TRBV28|NA|TRBJ2-3|NA
TGTGCCAGCAGTCCATGGAGTCAGGCCAATACGCAGTATTTT
CASSPWSQANTQYF
>TRBV29-1|TRBD1|TRBJ1-1|NA
TGCAGCGTTGTCCCTCGGACAGGGTTGATGGACACTGAAGCTTTCTTT
CSVVPRTGLMDTEAFF
>TRBV5-6|TRBD2|TRBJ2-2|few
TGTGCCAGCAGCTCGGGACTAGCAGAGACCGGGGAGCTGTTTTTT
CASSSGLAETGELFF
>TRBV4-2|NA|TRBJ1-2|NA
TGTGCCAGCAGCCAAGATGAGGGCTATGGCTACACCTTC
CASSQDEGYGYTF
>TRBV10-2|TRBD2|TRBJ2-7|NA
TGCGCCAGCAGTGAGATAGCGGGAAAGTATGCCGAGCAGTACTTC
CASSEIAGKYAEQYF
>TRBV19|NA|TRBJ2-7|NA
TGTGCCAGTAGTAGTGGGCAGAGCTACGAGCAGTACTTC
CASSSGQSYEQYF
>TRBV19|NA|TRBJ2-6|NA
TGTGCCAGTAGTATAGGAGGAAGCTCTGGGGCCAACGTCCTGACTTTC
CASSIGGSSGANVLTF
>TRBV5-8|NA|TRBJ1-2|NA
TGTGCCAGCAGCTTGGCCGGGACGTGGACGACCGGCTACACCTTC
CASSLAGTWTTGYTF
>TRBV4-1|NA|TRBJ1-2|NA
TGCGCCAGCAGCCAAAGCGTCCACACGTGGATGAGCGGCTACACCTTC
CASSQSVHTWMSGYTF
>TRBV21-1|NA|TRBJ2-1|NA
TGTGCCCCTAGCGGGAGACCCAATGAGCAGTTCTTC
CAPSGRPNEQFF
>TRBV5-1|NA|TRBJ1-1|NA
TGCGCCAGCAGCCGTCGGACAGACATGAACACTGAAGCTTTCTTT
CASSRRTDMNTEAFF
>TRBV6-2/TRBV6-3|NA|TRBJ1-5|NA
TGTGCCAGCAGTTACTCGGCCAGTAGGAGCAATCAGCCCCAGCATTTT
CASSYSASRSNQPQHF
>TRBV5-1|NA|TRBJ1-5|NA
TGCGCCAGCAGCTTGGACTTTGGGGGAAATCAGCCCCAGCATTTT
CASSLDFGGNQPQHF
>TRBV6-5|NA|TRBJ1-1|NA
TGTGCCAGCAGGCCGGGACGAGGCGGCAACACTGAAGCTTTCTTT
CASRPGRGGNTEAFF
>TRBV7-8|NA|TRBJ1-2|NA
TGTGCCAGCAGACCTAGACAGGTGTCCTATGGCTACACCTTC
CASRPRQVSYGYTF
>TRBV29-1|NA|TRBJ2-3|NA
TGCAGCGTTGAACAGGACAGGACTACCACAGATACGCAGTATTTT
CSVEQDRTTTDTQYF
>TRBV7-6|TRBD1|TRBJ1-2|NA
TGTGCCAGCAGCTTTGGGCAGGGGGAGAACTATGGCTACACCTTC
CASSFGQGENYGYTF
>TRBV6-5|NA|TRBJ1-1|NA
TGTGCCAGCCCTGATTACACTGAAGCTTTCTTT
CASPDYTEAFF
>TRBV19|TRBD1|TRBJ2-7|NA
TGTGCCAGTAGTGGGACAGGGACCTACGAGCAGTACTTC
CASSGTGTYEQYF
>TRBV18|NA|TRBJ1-1|NA
TGTGCCAGCTCCCCCGACGGGAACACTGAAGCTTTCTTT
CASSPDGNTEAFF